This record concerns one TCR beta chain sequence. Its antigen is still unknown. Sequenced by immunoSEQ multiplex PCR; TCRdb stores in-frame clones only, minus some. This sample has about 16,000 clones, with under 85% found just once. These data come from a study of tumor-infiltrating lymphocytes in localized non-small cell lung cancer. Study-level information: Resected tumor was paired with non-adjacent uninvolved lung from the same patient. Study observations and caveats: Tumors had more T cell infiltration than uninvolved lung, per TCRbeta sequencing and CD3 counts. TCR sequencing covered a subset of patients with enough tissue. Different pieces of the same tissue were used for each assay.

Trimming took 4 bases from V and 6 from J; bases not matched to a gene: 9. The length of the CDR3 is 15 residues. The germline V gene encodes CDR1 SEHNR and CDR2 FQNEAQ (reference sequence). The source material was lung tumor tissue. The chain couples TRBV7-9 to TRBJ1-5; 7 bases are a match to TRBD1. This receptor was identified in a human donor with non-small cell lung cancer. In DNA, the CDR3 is TGTGCCAGCAGCTCTACGACAGGGAGAGCTCAGCCCCAGCATTTT. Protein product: CASSSTTGRAQPQHF.